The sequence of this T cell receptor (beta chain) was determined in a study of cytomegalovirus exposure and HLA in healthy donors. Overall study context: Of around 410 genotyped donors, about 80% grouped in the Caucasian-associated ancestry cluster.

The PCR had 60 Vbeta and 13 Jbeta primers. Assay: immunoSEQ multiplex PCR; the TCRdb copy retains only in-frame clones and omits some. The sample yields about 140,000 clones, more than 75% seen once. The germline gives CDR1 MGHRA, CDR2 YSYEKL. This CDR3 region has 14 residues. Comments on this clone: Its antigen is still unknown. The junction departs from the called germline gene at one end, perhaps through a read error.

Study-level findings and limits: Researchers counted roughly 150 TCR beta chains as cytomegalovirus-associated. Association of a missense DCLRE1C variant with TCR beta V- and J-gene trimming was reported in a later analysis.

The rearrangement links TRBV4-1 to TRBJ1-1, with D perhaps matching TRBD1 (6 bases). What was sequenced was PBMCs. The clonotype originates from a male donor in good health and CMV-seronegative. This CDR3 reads CASNQQGRSTEAFF. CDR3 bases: TGCGCCAGCAACCAACAGGGAAGGAGCACTGAAGCTTTCTTT.